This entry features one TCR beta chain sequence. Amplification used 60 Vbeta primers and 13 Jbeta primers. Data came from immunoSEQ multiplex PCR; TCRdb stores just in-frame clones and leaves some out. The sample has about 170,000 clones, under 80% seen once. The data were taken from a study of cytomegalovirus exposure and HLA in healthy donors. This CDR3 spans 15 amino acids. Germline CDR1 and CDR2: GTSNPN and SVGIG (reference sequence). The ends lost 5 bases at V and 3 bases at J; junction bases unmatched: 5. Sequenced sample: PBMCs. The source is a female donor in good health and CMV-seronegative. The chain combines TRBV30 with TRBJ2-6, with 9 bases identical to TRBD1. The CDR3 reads CAWGTGMGGANVLTF. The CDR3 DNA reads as TGTGCCTGGGGGACAGGGATGGGTGGGGCCAACGTCCTGACTTTC.